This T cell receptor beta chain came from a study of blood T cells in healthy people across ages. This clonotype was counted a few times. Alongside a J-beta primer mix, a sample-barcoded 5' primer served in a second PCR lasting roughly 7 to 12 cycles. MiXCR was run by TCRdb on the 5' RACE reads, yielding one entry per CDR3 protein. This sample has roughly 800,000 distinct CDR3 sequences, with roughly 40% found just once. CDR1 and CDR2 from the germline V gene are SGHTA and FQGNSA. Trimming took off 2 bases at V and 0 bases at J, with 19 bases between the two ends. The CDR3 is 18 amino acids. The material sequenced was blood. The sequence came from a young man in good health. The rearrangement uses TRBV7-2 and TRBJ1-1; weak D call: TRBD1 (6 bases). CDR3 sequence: CASSLSAGGAPMNTEAFF. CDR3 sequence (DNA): TGTGCCAGCAGCTTATCTGCTGGGGGGGCACCAATGAACACTGAAGCTTTCTTT.